A single sample is the source of the 29 T cell receptor beta chains below, sequenced in a study of cytomegalovirus exposure and HLA in healthy donors (dated by TCRdb to 2017 to 2019). Library creation used the immunoSEQ multiplex PCR assay. The multiplex PCR relied on a mix of 60 forward primers for TCR Vbeta segments and 13 reverse primers for TCR Jbeta segments. TCRdb obtained this table from immuneACCESS and retained in-frame rearrangements with V and J assigned. These tables miss some clones; where compared with another copy, unresolved V genes account for less than half of the shortfall, and the remainder is unexplained. The sample has over 95,000 clones on record, 65% to 85% of them singletons. Clones ranked in the top ten supply around 5.8% of the sample. Sequenced material: PBMCs. These receptors all come from a woman aged 25 to 39 in good health and CMV-seropositive.

This clone was seen a handful of times. The chain carries TRBV6-6 and TRBJ1-1; TRBD1 might be the D (5 bases). The CDR3 covers 15 residues. Germline values: CDR1 MNHNY, CDR2 SVGAGI (reference sequence). The V and J ends lost 2 bases and 1 base respectively, with 11 bases between them. CDR3 region: CASSYPGFGNTEAFF. The DNA of the CDR3 is TGTGCCAGCAGTTACCCAGGGTTTGGGAACACTGAAGCTTTCTTT.

This rearrangement joins TRBV18 to TRBJ2-5, with 8 bases fitting TRBD1. V shed 2 bases, J shed 0 bases, and the junction held 5 bases outside the gene matches. The CDR3 contains 16 residues. In germline, CDR1 is KGHSH, CDR2 LQKENI. CDR3 nucleotides: TGTGCCAGCTCACCAAGGACAGGGTGGTACCAAGAGACCCAGTACTTC. It codes for CASSPRTGWYQETQYF. Full variable domain (missing parts from reference TRBV18 and TRBJ2-5): NAGVMQNPRHLVRRRGQEARLRCSPMKGHSHVYWYRQLPEEGLKFMVYLQKENIIDESGMPKERFSAEFPKEGPSILRIQQVVRGDSAAYFCASSPRTGWYQETQYFGPGTRLLVL.

The CDR3 coding sequence is TGTGCCAGCAGCTCCGCGGGACTAGCGGGAGGGAGCTCCTACGAGCAGTACTTC. Translating it yields CASSSAGLAGGSSYEQYF. The V call is TRBV7-8, the J call TRBJ2-7, with 16 bases fitting TRBD2. The V gene end was trimmed by 4 bases and the J gene end by 0 bases; junction bases not matched to a gene: 6. Germline CDR1 and CDR2: SGHVS and FQNEAQ. The CDR3 contains 18 residues.

The rearrangement uses TRBV15 and TRBJ2-7; perhaps TRBD2 as D (5 bases). CDR3 length equals 16 residues. The germline V and J ends were trimmed by 0 bases and 7 bases, with 19 bases remaining between them. The V gene's germline CDR1 is LNHNV and CDR2 YYDKDF (reference sequence). The CDR3 sequence: CATSRDYSGPTGEQYF. In DNA, the CDR3 is TGTGCCACCAGCAGAGATTACTCGGGCCCCACGGGGGAGCAGTACTTC.

The J gene is TRBJ1-2, the V gene TRBV18, with TRBD1 identical over 8 bases. J lost 7 bases, V lost 2 bases, and 12 bases had no gene match. The CDR3 spans 16 residues. The V gene's germline CDR1 is KGHSH and CDR2 LQKENI. The CDR3 region has the DNA TGTGCCAGCTCACCATTATCGCAGGGGGCTGTGTTTGGCTACACCTTC. Translated: CASSPLSQGAVFGYTF.

The chain is built from TRBV5-1 and TRBJ2-1, with 11 bases aligning to TRBD1. CDR1 SGHRS and CDR2 YFSETQ come from the germline V gene. The CDR3 is made up of 16 amino acids. With 4 bases clipped from V and 0 bases from J, the junction kept 3 bases outside the gene matches. In nucleotides, the CDR3 is TGCGCCAGCAGCCTTGGGACAGGGGGCTCCTACAATGAGCAGTTCTTC. Protein: CASSLGTGGSYNEQFF.

The chain combines TRBV19 with TRBJ1-5; a possible D gene is TRBD1 (5 bases). V shed 3 bases and J shed 10 bases, with 10 bases lying between them. The CDR3 loop spans 12 amino acids. Germline V CDR1 and CDR2: LNHDA, SQIVND (reference sequence). The DNA for the CDR3 is TGTGCCAGTAGTATGAACAGGCTCCCCCAGCATTTT. Its protein is CASSMNRLPQHF.

V and J are TRBV18 and TRBJ1-1; tentative D call: TRBD1 (6 bases). Deletions cut 3 bases from V and 1 base from J, with 12 bases between. The CDR3 is 15 residues long. The germline V gene has CDR1 KGHSH and CDR2 LQKENI. The CDR3 sequence is CASSPVKQGNTEAFF. The CDR3 region has the DNA TGTGCCAGCTCACCGGTCAAACAGGGGAACACTGAAGCTTTCTTT.

The gene calls are TRBV6-5 and TRBJ2-7; tentatively, D is TRBD2 (5 bases). The germline gives CDR1 MNHEY, CDR2 SVGAGI. The V end lost 5 bases, the J end lost 6 bases, and 20 bases lay between the germline ends. This CDR3 region has 15 residues. Here the CDR3 DNA reads TGTGCCAGCAGTACGCGACGAGGGCCTTACGGCGAGCAGTACTTC. Translating gives CASSTRRGPYGEQYF.

V usage is TRBV6-1 and J usage is TRBJ2-5; TRBD2 agrees at 8 bases. Trimming removed 10 bases from V and 4 bases from J; junction bases left unmatched: 11. Germline loops: CDR1 MNHNS, CDR2 SASEGT. There are 14 residues in the CDR3. The CDR3 reads CAIVPGGRLETQYF. The CDR3 nucleotides are TGTGCCATAGTCCCGGGGGGGCGGCTAGAGACCCAGTACTTC.

J is TRBJ2-7 and V is TRBV19, with 9 bases aligning to TRBD2. This CDR3 spans 19 amino acids. The junction had 19 bases not matched to a gene; V was cut back by 5 bases and J by 2 bases. The V gene's germline CDR1 is LNHDA and CDR2 SQIVND (reference sequence). This CDR3 is CASSAPPGLASTGTYEQYF. CDR3 nucleotides: TGTGCCAGTAGTGCACCTCCGGGACTAGCTTCCACCGGGACCTACGAGCAGTACTTC.

V is TRBV9 and J is TRBJ2-3, with D hard to call. The CDR3 spans 13 residues. Per the germline V gene, CDR1 is SGDLS and CDR2 is YYNGEE. With 4 bases removed from V and 4 bases from J, the gap between germline ends came to 10 bases. The chain's CDR3 is CASSPQVADTQYF. The CDR3, as DNA: TGTGCCAGCAGCCCCCAGGTGGCAGATACGCAGTATTTT.

V is TRBV4-2 and J is TRBJ2-7; TRBD2 matches at 11 bases. The germline CDR1 and CDR2 sequences are LGHNA and YNFKEQ. With V trimmed by 1 base and J by 2 bases, 4 bases remained unmatched. The CDR3 contains 16 residues. The CDR3 spells CASSQGSGGDTYEQYF. In DNA, the CDR3 is TGTGCCAGCAGCCAAGGTAGCGGGGGGGACACCTACGAGCAGTACTTC.

V and J are TRBV7-8 and TRBJ2-5; 10 bases are a match to TRBD1. J was trimmed by 5 bases and V by 5 bases; bases with no gene match: 8. This CDR3 region has 15 residues. Germline assignment: CDR1 SGHVS and CDR2 FQNEAQ. CDR3 region: CASSTQTGGFETQYF. Here the CDR3 DNA reads TGTGCCAGCAGCACCCAGACAGGGGGCTTTGAGACCCAGTACTTC.

This clone was seen a single time. This chain uses TRBV9 with TRBJ1-2, with a possible D match to TRBD1 (6 bases). Trimming removed 3 bases from V and 4 bases from J, with 19 bases in between. Germline CDR1 and CDR2: SGDLS and YYNGEE. The CDR3 consists of 16 residues. CDR3 nucleotide sequence: TGTGCCAGCAGCGCAGGAAGGGACACCGAACCCTATGGCTACACCTTC. This gives the protein CASSAGRDTEPYGYTF.

The chain is built from TRBV19 and TRBJ1-2, with 10 nucleotides matching TRBD1. V lost 4 bases, J lost 5 bases, and 4 bases stayed unmatched. The CDR3 spans 14 residues. CDR1 is LNHDA, CDR2 SQIVND, per germline (reference sequence). CDR3 DNA: TGTGCCAGTAGTAAACCGGACAGGGGGTATGGCTACACCTTC. Translating gives CASSKPDRGYGYTF. Looking up the rest from reference TRBV19 and TRBJ1-2 gives the full variable domain: DGGITQSPKYLFRKEGQNVTLSCEQNLNHDAMYWYRQDPGQGLRLIYYSQIVNDFQKGDIAEGYSVSREKKESFPLTVTSAQKNPTAFYLCASSKPDRGYGYTFGSGTRLTVV.

The chain combines TRBV6-1 with TRBJ1-1; D gene uncertain. Germline assignment: CDR1 MNHNS and CDR2 SASEGT. The V gene lost 0 bases and the J gene lost 4 bases, with 12 bases spanning the gap. The CDR3 consists of 15 residues. The CDR3 sequence: CASSEALGRSTEAFF. For the CDR3, the DNA is TGTGCCAGCAGTGAAGCGTTGGGGAGGAGCACTGAAGCTTTCTTT.

The rearrangement links TRBV19 to TRBJ1-1, with 10 bases that match TRBD1. Germline V gives CDR1 LNHDA, CDR2 SQIVND (reference sequence). This CDR3 contains 15 residues. Germline trimming cut 3 bases from V and 1 base from J; bases unmatched to any gene: 2. CDR3 DNA: TGTGCCAGTAGTATTAGGGACAGGGGGAACACTGAAGCTTTCTTT. Translated, it gives CASSIRDRGNTEAFF. Full variable domain (missing parts from reference TRBV19 and TRBJ1-1): DGGITQSPKYLFRKEGQNVTLSCEQNLNHDAMYWYRQDPGQGLRLIYYSQIVNDFQKGDIAEGYSVSREKKESFPLTVTSAQKNPTAFYLCASSIRDRGNTEAFFGQGTRLTVV.

Only a few counts were recorded for this clone. The chain recombines TRBV2 with TRBJ1-6; TRBD1 matches at 7 bases. There are 15 residues in the CDR3. V shed 6 bases and J 6 bases; nucleotides not matched to a gene: 8. Germline lookup yields CDR1 SNHLY and CDR2 FYNNEI. The CDR3 region is CASRKRDSINSPLHF. DNA for the CDR3: TGTGCCAGCAGGAAGAGGGACAGTATTAATTCACCCCTCCACTTT.

The V call is TRBV5-1, the J call TRBJ2-7; 9 nucleotides line up with TRBD1. The CDR3 length is 15 residues. The germline CDR1 and CDR2 sequences are SGHRS and YFSETQ. V was clipped by 4 bases and J by 2 bases; unmatched bases: 7. CDR3 bases: TGCGCCAGCAGCGAGGACAGGGGTTTTACCTACGAGCAGTACTTC. Protein product: CASSEDRGFTYEQYF.

The gene calls are TRBV13 and TRBJ1-2, with no clear D. CDR3 length: 13 amino acids. Germline V gene data show CDR1 as PRHDT and CDR2 as FYEKMQ (reference sequence). V gave up 2 bases and J gave up 3 bases, with 7 bases separating them. This CDR3 is CASSLPGYYGYTF. The CDR3 DNA follows: TGTGCCAGCAGCTTACCAGGTTACTATGGCTACACCTTC.

J is TRBJ2-5 and V is TRBV9; perhaps TRBD2 as D (6 bases). The CDR3 spans 15 residues. The germline V gene encodes CDR1 SGDLS and CDR2 YYNGEE. Trimming took off 2 bases at V and 2 bases at J, with 13 bases between the two ends. The CDR3, as DNA: TGTGCCAGCAGCGTTACTAGCCTTAGTCAAGAGACCCAGTACTTC. Encoded protein: CASSVTSLSQETQYF.

The chain couples TRBV4-2 to TRBJ2-7; 7 bases match TRBD1. The germline V gene has CDR1 LGHNA and CDR2 YNFKEQ. The CDR3 spans 15 residues. J lost 0 bases, V lost 0 bases, and 2 bases had no gene match. The CDR3 spells CASSQDPGGSYEQYF. For the CDR3, the DNA is TGTGCCAGCAGCCAAGATCCAGGGGGCTCCTACGAGCAGTACTTC.

V is TRBV5-8 and J is TRBJ2-3, with D perhaps matching TRBD2 (6 bases). The CDR3 has 18 residues. CDR1 is SGHTS, CDR2 YDEGEE, per germline. Trimming pared 4 bases from V and 1 base from J, leaving 22 bases between. CDR3 residues: CASSVDLFGGVGTDTQYF. In DNA, the CDR3 is TGTGCCAGCAGCGTCGACCTTTTTGGCGGGGTTGGCACAGATACGCAGTATTTT.

The chain is built from TRBV30 and TRBJ2-3; TRBD2 aligns across 13 bases. This CDR3 is built from 14 residues. Per the germline V gene, CDR1 is GTSNPN and CDR2 is SVGIG (reference sequence). Trimming cost V 6 bases and J 3 bases; bases outside gene matches: 3. The CDR3 here is CACKTSGRTDTQYF. CDR3 DNA sequence: TGTGCCTGCAAGACTAGCGGGAGGACAGATACGCAGTATTTT. Full variable domain (rest looked up from reference TRBV30 and TRBJ2-3): SQTIHQWPATLVQPVGSPLSLECTVEGTSNPNLYWYRQAAGRGLQLLFYSVGIGQISSEVPQNLSASRPQDRQFILSSKKLLLSDSGFYLCACKTSGRTDTQYFGPGTRLTVL.

Regarding this clone: A junction end diverges from the germline sequence, so it may reflect a read error. The V and J genes are TRBV2 and TRBJ2-7, with 11 positions matching TRBD2. CDR1 and CDR2 from the germline V gene are SNHLY and FYNNEI. The CDR3 is 16 amino acids. The CDR3 sequence is CASSQAGTSGSYEQYF. CDR3 coding DNA: TGTGCCAGCAGTCAAGCCGGGACTAGCGGATCCTACGAGCAGTACTTC. Variable domain in full (rest from reference TRBV2 and TRBJ2-7): EPEVTQTPSHQVTQMGQEVILRCVPISNHLYFYWYRQILGQKVEFLVSFYNNEISEKSEIFDDQFSVERPDGSNFTLKIRSTKLEDSAMYFCASSQAGTSGSYEQYFGPGTRLTVT.

The chain joins TRBV5-8 to TRBJ1-2; D is ambiguous. CDR1 and CDR2 from the germline V gene are SGHTS and YDEGEE. Between the trimmed V and J ends, which lost 6 bases and 2 bases, there was a span of 5 bases. This CDR3 has 11 residues. As DNA, the CDR3 is TGTGCCAGCATCCGGAACTATGGCTACACCTTC. It translates to CASIRNYGYTF.

The chain employs TRBV7-2 and TRBJ2-2; no firm D call. Trimming took 3 bases from V and 8 from J, leaving 7 bases between them. Germline V gene sequence: CDR1 SGHTA, CDR2 FQGNSA. The CDR3 length is 12 residues. This CDR3 is CASSFRGGELFF. CDR3 DNA: TGTGCCAGCAGCTTTAGAGGTGGGGAGCTGTTTTTT.

The rearrangement uses TRBV18 and TRBJ1-1; D gene unclear. Germline CDR1 KGHSH, CDR2 LQKENI. The CDR3 contains 14 residues. V shed 2 bases and J shed 1 base, with 8 bases lying between them. The chain's CDR3 is CASSPGQANTEAFF. CDR3 in DNA: TGTGCCAGCTCACCAGGGCAGGCGAACACTGAAGCTTTCTTT. The full variable domain, rest sourced from reference TRBV18 and TRBJ1-1, is NAGVMQNPRHLVRRRGQEARLRCSPMKGHSHVYWYRQLPEEGLKFMVYLQKENIIDESGMPKERFSAEFPKEGPSILRIQQVVRGDSAAYFCASSPGQANTEAFFGQGTRLTVV.